The sequence of this TCR beta chain was determined in a study of CD8 T cells in Susac syndrome. The RNA, roughly 0.5 to 1 ug, was put through reverse transcription using random hexamers. A multiplex approach, immunoSEQ multiplex PCR, amplified TCR beta CDR3 across 54 Vbeta and 13 Jbeta. Each CDR3 protein gets one entry after TCRdb re-called the immunoSEQ multiplex PCR reads with MiXCR. This table holds approximately 190,000 distinct CDR3 sequences, 80% to 95% found once. This clonotype was counted a few times. CD8+ and CD4+ T cells taken from blood had their TCR beta sequenced. Healthy donors served as the controls. They were matched for age and sex. Bulk CD8+ and CD4+ cells came from magnetic negative isolation; CD8+ TEMRA by FACS. Sequenced material: CD4+ T cells from PBMCs. This clonotype was sampled from a human donor in good health.

CDR3 nucleotide sequence: TGTGCCAGCCGTCCTGGGGTGGCAGATACGCAGTATTTT. Translating gives CASRPGVADTQYF. This chain joins TRBV7-9 and TRBJ2-3; D is unclear. The CDR3 is 13 residues long. Trimming cost V 8 bases and J 4 bases, with 13 bases left between them. Germline CDR1 is SEHNR and CDR2 is FQNEAQ (reference sequence).